This passage covers 7 T cell receptor beta chains from one sample sequenced in a study of esophageal squamous cell carcinoma under preoperative chemotherapy. Documented time point: before preoperative PTX-NDP chemotherapy. TCRdb reprocessed the PCR reads via MiXCR and lists one record per CDR3 protein. Here the sample spans 15,000 to 20,000 distinct CDR3 sequences, 40% to 55% being singletons. Sampling was carried out from a patient given preoperative chemotherapy. The source of these receptors is a human donor with esophageal squamous cell carcinoma. The donor label of this sample is uncertain.

The chain joins TRBV7-2 to TRBJ2-2, with TRBD1 matching 7 bases. After removal of 1 base from V and 5 bases from J, the junction contained 7 bases not matched to a gene. The length of the CDR3 is 16 residues. Germline loops: CDR1 SGHTA, CDR2 FQGNSA. CDR3 protein: CASSLEAQGVTGELFF. The CDR3 nucleotides are TGTGCCAGCAGCTTAGAGGCGCAGGGGGTTACCGGGGAGCTGTTTTTT.

The sample holds many counts of this clonotype. V and J are TRBV7-2 and TRBJ2-5, with D possibly matching TRBD2 (5 bases). Germline values: CDR1 SGHTA, CDR2 FQGNSA. V was clipped by 9 bases and J by 5 bases, with 13 bases between them. CDR3 length: 12 amino acids. The CDR3 reads CASGRFGETQYF. CDR3 nucleotides: TGTGCCAGTGGGAGATTTGGGGAGACCCAGTACTTC.

Details on this clonotype: An end of the junction does not agree with germline; a read error may underlie this. The chain recombines TRBV7-2 with TRBJ2-3; 9 bases fit TRBD1. The J call may be incorrect, as the DNA end agrees better with TRBJ2-5. Germline V CDR1 and CDR2: SGHTA, FQGNSA. The CDR3 extends over 16 amino acids. In nucleotides, the CDR3 is TGTGCCAGCAGGGGACGACAGGGGGGGGACAAAGATACCCAGTACTTC. Its protein is CASRGRQGGDKDTQYF.

The chain recombines TRBV7-2 with TRBJ2-7; D might be TRBD1 (5 bases). Germline loops: CDR1 SGHTA, CDR2 FQGNSA. Trimming took off 5 bases at V and 4 bases at J, with 6 bases between the two ends. The CDR3 is 11 residues long. The CDR3 DNA is TGTGCCAGCAGCAGACAGTACGAGCAGTACTTC. Its protein is CASSRQYEQYF.

This clonotype was detected many times. The chain joins TRBV7-2 to TRBJ2-7; possibly TRBD1 for D (6 bases). Trimming cost V 1 base and J 3 bases, with 10 bases left between them. CDR1 SGHTA and CDR2 FQGNSA come from the germline V gene. The CDR3 runs to 14 residues. CDR3 coding DNA: TGTGCCAGCAGCTTAGACAGGGCCAACTACGAGCAGTACTTC. Translating gives CASSLDRANYEQYF. Supplemented by reference TRBV7-2 and TRBJ2-7, the full variable domain reads GAGVSQSPSNKVTEKGKDVELRCDPISGHTALYWYRQSLGQGLEFLIYFQGNSAPDKSGLPSDRFSAERTGGSVSTLTIQRTQQEDSAVYLCASSLDRANYEQYFGPGTRLTVT.

J is TRBJ2-7 and V is TRBV7-2; the match to TRBD2 covers 7 bases. Looked up from germline, CDR1 is SGHTA and CDR2 is FQGNSA. The CDR3 runs to 16 residues. Germline trimming cut 2 bases from V and 0 bases from J; bases unmatched to any gene: 7. The CDR3 sequence is CASSLKLGGSSYEQYF. In DNA, the CDR3 is TGTGCCAGCAGCTTAAAACTCGGGGGGAGCTCCTACGAGCAGTACTTC.

This clonotype occurred a few times. The rearrangement links TRBV6-5 to TRBJ2-7; 8 nucleotides match TRBD1. The CDR3 has 18 residues. Germline CDR1 is MNHEY and CDR2 is SVGAGI. J gave up 5 bases and V 1 base, and 16 bases lay outside the gene matches. This CDR3 is CASSYFSVRAGGFHEQYF. CDR3 sequence (DNA): TGTGCCAGCAGTTACTTTTCCGTTAGGGCAGGGGGCTTCCACGAGCAGTACTTC.